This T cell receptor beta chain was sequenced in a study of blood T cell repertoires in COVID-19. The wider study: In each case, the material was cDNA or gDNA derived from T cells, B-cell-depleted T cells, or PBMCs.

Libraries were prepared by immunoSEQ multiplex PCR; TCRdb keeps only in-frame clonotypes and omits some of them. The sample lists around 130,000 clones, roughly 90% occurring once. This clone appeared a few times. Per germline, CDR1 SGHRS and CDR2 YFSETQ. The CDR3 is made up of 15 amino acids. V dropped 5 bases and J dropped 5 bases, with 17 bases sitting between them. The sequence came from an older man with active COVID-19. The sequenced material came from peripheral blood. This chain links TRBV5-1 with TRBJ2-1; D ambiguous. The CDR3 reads CASRAPEIPHNEQFF. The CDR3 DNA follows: TGCGCCAGCAGGGCTCCGGAGATCCCCCACAATGAGCAGTTCTTC.